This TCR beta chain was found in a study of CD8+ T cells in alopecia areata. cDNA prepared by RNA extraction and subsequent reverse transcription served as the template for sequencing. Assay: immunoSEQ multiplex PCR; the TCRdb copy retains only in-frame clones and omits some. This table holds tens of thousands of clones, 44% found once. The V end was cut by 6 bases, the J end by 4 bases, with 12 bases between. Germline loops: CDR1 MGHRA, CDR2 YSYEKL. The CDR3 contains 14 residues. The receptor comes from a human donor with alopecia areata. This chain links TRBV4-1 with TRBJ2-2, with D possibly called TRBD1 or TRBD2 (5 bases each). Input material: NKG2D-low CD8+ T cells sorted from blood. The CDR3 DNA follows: TGCGCCAGCAGACTGGGGACGGGCACCGGGGAGCTGTTTTTT. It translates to CASRLGTGTGELFF.